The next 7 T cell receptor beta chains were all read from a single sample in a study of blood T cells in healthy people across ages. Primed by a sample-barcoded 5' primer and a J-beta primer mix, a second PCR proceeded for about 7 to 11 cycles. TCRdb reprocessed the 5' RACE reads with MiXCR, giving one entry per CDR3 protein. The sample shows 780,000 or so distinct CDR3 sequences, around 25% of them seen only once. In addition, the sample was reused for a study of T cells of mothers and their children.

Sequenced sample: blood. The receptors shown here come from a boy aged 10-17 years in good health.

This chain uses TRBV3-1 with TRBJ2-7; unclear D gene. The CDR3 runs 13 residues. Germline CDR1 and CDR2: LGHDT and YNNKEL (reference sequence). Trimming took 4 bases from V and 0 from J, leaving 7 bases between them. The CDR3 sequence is CASSLRPSYEQYF. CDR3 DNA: TGTGCCAGCAGCCTTAGGCCCTCCTACGAGCAGTACTTC.

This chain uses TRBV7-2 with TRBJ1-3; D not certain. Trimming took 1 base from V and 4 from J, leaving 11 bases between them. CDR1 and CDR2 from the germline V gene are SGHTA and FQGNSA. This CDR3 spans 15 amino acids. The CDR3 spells CASSLVGKSGNTIYF. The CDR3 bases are TGTGCCAGCAGCTTAGTTGGGAAATCCGGAAACACCATATATTTT.

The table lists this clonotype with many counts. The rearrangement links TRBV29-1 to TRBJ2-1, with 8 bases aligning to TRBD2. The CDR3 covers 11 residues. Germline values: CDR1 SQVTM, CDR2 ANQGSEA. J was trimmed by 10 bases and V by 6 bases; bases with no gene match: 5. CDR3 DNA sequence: TGCAGCGTCGCCCCGGGGGGGGAGCAGTTCTTC. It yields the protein CSVAPGGEQFF.

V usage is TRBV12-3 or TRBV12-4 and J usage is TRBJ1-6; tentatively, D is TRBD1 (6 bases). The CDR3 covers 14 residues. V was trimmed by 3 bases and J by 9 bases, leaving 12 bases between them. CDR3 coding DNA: TGTGCCAGCAGTTTCCAGGGGTATGGTTCACCCCTCCACTTT. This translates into CASSFQGYGSPLHF.

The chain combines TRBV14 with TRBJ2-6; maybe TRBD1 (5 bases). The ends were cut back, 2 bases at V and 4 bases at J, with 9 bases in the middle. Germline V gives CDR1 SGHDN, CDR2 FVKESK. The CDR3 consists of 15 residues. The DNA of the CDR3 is TGTGCCAGCAGCCAACAGGGCTCCGGGGCCAACGTCCTGACTTTC. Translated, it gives CASSQQGSGANVLTF.

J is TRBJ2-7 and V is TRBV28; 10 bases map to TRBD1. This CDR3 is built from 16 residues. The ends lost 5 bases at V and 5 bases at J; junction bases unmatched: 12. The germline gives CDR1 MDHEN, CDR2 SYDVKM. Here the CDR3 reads CASSPASGQGFHEQYF. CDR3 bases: TGTGCCAGCAGTCCAGCCTCGGGACAGGGGTTCCACGAGCAGTACTTC.

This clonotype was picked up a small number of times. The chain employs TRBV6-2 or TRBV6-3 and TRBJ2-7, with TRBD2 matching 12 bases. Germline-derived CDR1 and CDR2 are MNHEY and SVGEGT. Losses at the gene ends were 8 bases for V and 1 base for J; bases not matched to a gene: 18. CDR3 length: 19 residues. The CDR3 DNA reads TGTGCCAGCCAAACCGTGACTAGCGGGGGTCCGGGACGATCCTACGAGCAGTACTTC. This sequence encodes CASQTVTSGGPGRSYEQYF.